This TCR beta chain was retrieved from a study of metastatic and nonmetastatic thyroid tumors (dated by TCRdb to the early 2020s). As for the study more broadly: The researchers compared repertoires between peripheral blood samples and tumor or nodule tissue samples from patients with malignant or benign thyroid disease. Broad study findings and their caveats: TCR beta diversity was reported as significantly higher in malignant tumors than in benign nodules, in both blood and tumor samples.

No treatment had been received by any patient before thyroid surgery. Using T-cell receptor beta sequencing, the study looked back at clinical samples from patients collected from the early 2010s to the late 2010s. This clone has only a few counts. Its binding antigen is unknown. No qualities accompany the bases; no much larger clone lies one base away. The library was obtained by PCR. Sequencing relied on an Illumina HiSeq 4000. High-throughput sequencing was used to profile the TCR beta-chain CDR3 region of every patient. The original methods were these. CDR3 differences across clinicopathological groups were used to build a classifier for discriminating distant-metastatic papillary thyroid cancer patients. The Shannon index was used to measure repertoire diversity, and the Morisita-Horn index was used to measure how similar tumor and blood repertoires were. The public reads were run again by TCRdb, first through fastp at Q25 and then through MiXCR, and only productive beta chains were kept. None of the V and J calls come from the authors' own analysis; TCRdb made them. Across this sample there are roughly 32,000 clones, with more than 15% seen only once. Over 9.5% of the sample goes to the ten largest clones.

V is shortened by 7 bases, J by 7 bases, and the region joining them spans 17 bases. The CDR3 goes from the cysteine to the phenylalanine over 13 residues. CDR3 DNA is the only sequence kept; it has 39 bases, read in frame from the first base. CDR1 SGHAT and CDR2 FQNNGV are derived from the germline V gene. The specimen sequenced was blood. In this chain, TRBV11-2 is recombined with TRBJ2-7; the D call is possibly TRBD1 or TRBD2, each sharing 5 bases. The sequence was collected from a female donor with papillary thyroid cancer or a benign thyroid nodule (not recorded which). Some clones in this sample may be carry-over from other donors' samples. The CDR3 has the sequence CASNRVGEREQYF. The DNA is TGTGCCAGCAACCGCGTGGGGGAGCGAGAGCAGTACTTC.